This section outlines one TCR beta chain sequence together with its context. Other DNA sequences in the same sample also yield this CDR3. This sample is part of a study of blood T cell repertoires in COVID-19. About the study: Donors in the United States, Italy and Spain gave samples during acute or convalescent COVID-19. The cDNA or gDNA used as material had been derived from T cells, B-cell-depleted T cells, or PBMCs.

CDR1 and CDR2 (germline): LGHNA, YSLEER. V lost 3 bases and J 2 bases, leaving 11 bases between the germline ends. CDR3 length equals 15 residues. Per the original data handling: Using reference gene primer amplification, nucleated cell counts were estimated. The repertoire was sequenced with immunoSEQ multiplex PCR; TCRdb's copy has only in-frame clones and lacks some. V, J and clone size are taken as reported in that table, and D and trimming were inferred from the DNA itself. Among around 140,000 clones, around 84% were seen once, and the ten largest hold approximately 18%. The clonotype originates from a woman of 80 years or more with acute or convalescent COVID-19. V and J are TRBV4-3 and TRBJ1-5; TRBD1 is a possible D gene (6 bases). The sequencing input was peripheral blood. The CDR3 protein is CASSQGAGGNQPQHF. The CDR3 region has the DNA TGCGCCAGCAGCCAGGGGGCGGGGGGCAATCAGCCCCAGCATTTT.